This TCR beta chain was sequenced for a study of PD-L1 blockade in urothelial cancer. Study-wide context: Typically, measured as a median, blood samples had 141,255 T cells.

General study points: Better progression-free and overall survival followed lower pretreatment blood clonality. Tumor-associated clones in blood expanded more at 3 weeks in durable-benefit patients.

TCRdb's copy holds only in-frame clones and misses some; the assay was immunoSEQ multiplex PCR. The data contain some 53,000 clones, 75% of them singletons. V was trimmed by 1 base and J by 0 bases, leaving 15 bases between them. From germline, CDR1 is LNHDA and CDR2 SQIVND (reference sequence). The CDR3 spans 17 residues. About this clone itself: What it binds is unknown.

Time point in this sample: pretreatment peripheral blood. Each patient contributed between 1 and 8 total time points of blood mononuclear cells, pretreatment and during treatment. Specimen: PBMCs, collected around atezolizumab (anti-PD-L1) treatment. The sequence was collected from a man between 65 and 85 years old with urothelial cancer. The chain couples TRBV19 to TRBJ1-1; D might be TRBD1 (5 bases). This chain's CDR3 is CASSIGTGRSMNTEAFF. CDR3 sequence (DNA): TGTGCCAGTAGTATAGGAACAGGCCGTTCCATGAACACTGAAGCTTTCTTT. Full variable domain (outside the CDR3, taken from reference TRBV19 and TRBJ1-1): DGGITQSPKYLFRKEGQNVTLSCEQNLNHDAMYWYRQDPGQGLRLIYYSQIVNDFQKGDIAEGYSVSREKKESFPLTVTSAQKNPTAFYLCASSIGTGRSMNTEAFFGQGTRLTVV.